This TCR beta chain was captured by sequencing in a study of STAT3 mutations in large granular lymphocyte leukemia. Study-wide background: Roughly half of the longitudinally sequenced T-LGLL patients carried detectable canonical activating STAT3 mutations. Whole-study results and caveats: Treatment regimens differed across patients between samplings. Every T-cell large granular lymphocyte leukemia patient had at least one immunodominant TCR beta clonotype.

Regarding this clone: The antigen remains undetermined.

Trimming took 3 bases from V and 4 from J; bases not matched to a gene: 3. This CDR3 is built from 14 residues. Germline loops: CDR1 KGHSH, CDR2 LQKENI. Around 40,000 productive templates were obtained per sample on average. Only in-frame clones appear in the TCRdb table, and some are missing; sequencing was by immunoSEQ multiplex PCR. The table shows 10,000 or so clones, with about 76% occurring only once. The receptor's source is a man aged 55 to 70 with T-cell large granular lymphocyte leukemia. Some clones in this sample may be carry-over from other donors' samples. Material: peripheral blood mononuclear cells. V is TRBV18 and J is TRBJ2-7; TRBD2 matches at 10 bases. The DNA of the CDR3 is TGTGCCAGCTCACCCCAGCGGGAGGGGTACGAGCAGTACTTC. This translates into CASSPQREGYEQYF. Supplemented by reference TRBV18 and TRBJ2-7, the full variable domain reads NAGVMQNPRHLVRRRGQEARLRCSPMKGHSHVYWYRQLPEEGLKFMVYLQKENIIDESGMPKERFSAEFPKEGPSILRIQQVVRGDSAAYFCASSPQREGYEQYFGPGTRLTVT.